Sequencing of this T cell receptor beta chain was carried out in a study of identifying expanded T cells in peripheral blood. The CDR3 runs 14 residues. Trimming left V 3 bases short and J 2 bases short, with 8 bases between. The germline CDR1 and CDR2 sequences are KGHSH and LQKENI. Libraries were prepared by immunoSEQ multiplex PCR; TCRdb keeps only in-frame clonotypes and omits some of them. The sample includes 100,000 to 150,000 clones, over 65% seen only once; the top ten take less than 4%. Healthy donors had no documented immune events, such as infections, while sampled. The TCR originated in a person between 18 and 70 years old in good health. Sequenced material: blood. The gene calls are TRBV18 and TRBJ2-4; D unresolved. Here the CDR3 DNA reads TGTGCCAGCTCACCTCCCATCACCAAAAACATTCAGTACTTC. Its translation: CASSPPITKNIQYF.